The rows below give T cell receptor beta chains drawn from one sample of a study of graft-versus-host responses after intestinal transplantation. Profiled with immunoSEQ multiplex PCR; TCRdb holds only in-frame clones, not every one. The sample has almost 30,000 clones; over 60% are singletons. Here the sequenced sample was ileum tissue, taken 98 days after intestinal transplantation. These receptors were collected from a human patient who received an intestinal transplant, so some T cells may come from the graft donor. The CDR3 runs from the conserved cysteine through the conserved F or W.

13 | TRBJ1-6 | TRBV7-6 | CASSYSGNSPLHF
15 | TRBJ2-7 | TRBV7-9 | CASSSTRTGSYEQYF
11 | TRBJ1-2 | TRBV20-1 | CSARYNYGYTF
13 | TRBJ1-2 | TRBV11-2 | CASSLDRGYGYTF
16 | TRBJ1-1 | TRBV4-2 | CASSQDGSGMNTEAFF
17 | TRBJ1-2 | TRBV27 | CASGYHQQGRPSYGYTF
15 | TRBJ1-5 | TRBV4-1 | CASSLLAGESQPQHF
14 | TRBJ2-2 | TRBV5-1 | CASEDKLNTGELFF
13 | TRBJ1-5 | TRBV15 | CATSQDPNQPQHF
14 | TRBJ1-2 | TRBV6-1 | CATQDVFSNYGYTF
12 | TRBJ1-1 | TRBV7-9 | CASSRGNTEAFF
12 | TRBJ2-5 | TRBV25-1 | CASTDSQETQYF
12 | TRBJ2-7 | TRBV27 | CASSLLGWEQYF
15 | TRBJ1-3 | TRBV11-1 | CASSSRDMERNTIYF
13 | TRBJ1-1 | TRBV5-1 | CASSLSRSTEAFF
13 | TRBJ1-2 | TRBV29-1 | CSVEELDDYGYTF
17 | TRBJ2-1 | TRBV4-1 | CASSQALTSGGAEEQFF
17 | TRBJ2-1 | TRBV30 | CAWMGAGGPSSYNEQFF
15 | TRBJ2-1 | TRBV14 | CASSLDLGMGNEQFF
14 | TRBJ2-7 | TRBV30 | CACNDGALPYEQYF
11 | TRBJ1-3 | TRBV2 | CASSDIGTIYF
17 | TRBJ1-5 | TRBV18 | CASSPQGGRATNQPQHF
14 | TRBJ1-1 | TRBV5-1 | CASSLRQDGGEAFF
16 | TRBJ2-5 | TRBV9 | CASSARRGSTGKTQYF
16 | TRBJ1-1 | TRBV10-3 | CAISDHRVPGIGEAFF
15 | TRBJ2-7 | TRBV6-1 | CASSRQGAQAYEQYF
13 | TRBJ1-2 | TRBV6-6 | CASSYQFNYGYTF
13 | TRBJ2-1 | TRBV27 | CASSLSATHEQFF
17 | TRBJ1-5 | TRBV4-1 | CASSQLGRTSPESPQHF
15 | TRBJ1-3 | TRBV7-8 | CASSPSGGSGNTIYF
12 | TRBJ2-3 | TRBV5-1 | CASSFSQDTQYF
15 | TRBJ2-3 | TRBV15 | CATSRESGGTDTQYF
14 | TRBJ2-7 | TRBV5-6 | CASSLIQGAYEQYF
14 | TRBJ2-1 | TRBV7-3 | CASSRESRYNEQFF
14 | TRBJ2-7 | TRBV5-6 | CASSWGESVYEQYF
15 | TRBJ1-5 | TRBV19 | CASSIGQGGNQPQHF
13 | TRBJ2-7 | TRBV19 | CASSTGTGTEQYF
17 | TRBJ2-1 | TRBV18 | CASSPYDTGNSYNEQFF
17 | TRBJ2-2 | TRBV5-8 | CASSHRQDWANTGELFF
15 | TRBJ1-3 | TRBV19 | CASSLQGNPGNTIYF